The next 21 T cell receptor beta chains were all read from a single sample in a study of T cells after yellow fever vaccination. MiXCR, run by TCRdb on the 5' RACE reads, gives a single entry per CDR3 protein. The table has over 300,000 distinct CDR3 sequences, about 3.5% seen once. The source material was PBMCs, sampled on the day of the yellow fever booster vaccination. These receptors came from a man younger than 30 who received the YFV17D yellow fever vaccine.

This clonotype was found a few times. The CDR3 nucleotides read TGTGCCAGTAGTATTTCAGGGAGGCGGAATCAGCCCCAGCATTTT. It yields the protein CASSISGRRNQPQHF. The chain uses TRBV19 and TRBJ1-5; possibly TRBD1 for D (5 bases). Looked up from germline, CDR1 is LNHDA and CDR2 is SQIVND (reference sequence). V was pared by 3 bases and J by 4 bases, with 13 bases between. The CDR3 totals 15 residues. Drawing the rest from reference TRBV19 and TRBJ1-5, the complete variable domain is DGGITQSPKYLFRKEGQNVTLSCEQNLNHDAMYWYRQDPGQGLRLIYYSQIVNDFQKGDIAEGYSVSREKKESFPLTVTSAQKNPTAFYLCASSISGRRNQPQHFGDGTRLSIL.

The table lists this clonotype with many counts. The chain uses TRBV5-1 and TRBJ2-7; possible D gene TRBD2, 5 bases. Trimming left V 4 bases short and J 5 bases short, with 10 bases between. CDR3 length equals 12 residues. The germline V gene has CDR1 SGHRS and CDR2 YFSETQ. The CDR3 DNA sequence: TGCGCCAGCAGCCCCTCGGGGAACGAGCAGTACTTC. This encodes CASSPSGNEQYF.

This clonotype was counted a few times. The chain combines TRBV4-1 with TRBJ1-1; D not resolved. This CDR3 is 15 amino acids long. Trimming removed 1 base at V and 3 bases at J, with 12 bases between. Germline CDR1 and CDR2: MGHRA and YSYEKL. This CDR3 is CASSQVRSTHTEAFF. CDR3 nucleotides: TGCGCCAGCAGCCAAGTCCGGAGCACGCACACTGAAGCTTTCTTT.

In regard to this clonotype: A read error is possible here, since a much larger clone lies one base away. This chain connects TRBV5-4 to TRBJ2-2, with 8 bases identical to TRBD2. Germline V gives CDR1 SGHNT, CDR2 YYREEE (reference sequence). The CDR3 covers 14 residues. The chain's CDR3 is CASSRGGAAGVLFF. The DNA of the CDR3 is TGTGCCAGCAGCCGGGGGGGCGCGGCCGGGGTGCTGTTTTTT.

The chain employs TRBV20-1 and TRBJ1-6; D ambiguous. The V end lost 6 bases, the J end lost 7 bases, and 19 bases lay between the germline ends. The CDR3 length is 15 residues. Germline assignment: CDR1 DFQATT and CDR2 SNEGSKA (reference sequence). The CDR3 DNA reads TGCAGTGCCAAGCCCGAAACATCTTTCAATTCACCCCTCCACTTT. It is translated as CSAKPETSFNSPLHF.

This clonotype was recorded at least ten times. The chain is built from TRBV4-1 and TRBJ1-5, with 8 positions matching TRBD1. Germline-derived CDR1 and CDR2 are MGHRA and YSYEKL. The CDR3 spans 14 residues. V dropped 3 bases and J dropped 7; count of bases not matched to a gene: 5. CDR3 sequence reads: CASSQLTGGQPQHF. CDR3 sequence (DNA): TGCGCCAGCAGCCAGCTAACAGGGGGGCAGCCCCAGCATTTT.

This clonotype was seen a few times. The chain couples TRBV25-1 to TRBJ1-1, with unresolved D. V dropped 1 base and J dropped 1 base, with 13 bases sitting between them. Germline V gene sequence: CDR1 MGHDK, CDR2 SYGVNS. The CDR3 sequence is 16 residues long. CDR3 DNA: TGTGCCAGCAGTGAATTTAGCCTAGTCGGGAACACTGAAGCTTTCTTT. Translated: CASSEFSLVGNTEAFF.

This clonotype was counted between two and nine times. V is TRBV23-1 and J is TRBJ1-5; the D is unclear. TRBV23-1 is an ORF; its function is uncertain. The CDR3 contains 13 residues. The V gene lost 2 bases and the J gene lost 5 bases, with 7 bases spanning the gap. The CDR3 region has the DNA TGCGCCAGCAGTCAACGTCGAGATCAGCCCCAGCATTTT. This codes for CASSQRRDQPQHF.

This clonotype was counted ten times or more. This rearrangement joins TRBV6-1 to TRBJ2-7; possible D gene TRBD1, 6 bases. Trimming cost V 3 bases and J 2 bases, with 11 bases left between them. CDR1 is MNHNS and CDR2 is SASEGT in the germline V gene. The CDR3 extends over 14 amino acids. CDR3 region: CASSESRGPYEQYV. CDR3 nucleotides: TGTGCCAGCAGTGAGAGCAGGGGACCCTACGAGCAGTACGTC.

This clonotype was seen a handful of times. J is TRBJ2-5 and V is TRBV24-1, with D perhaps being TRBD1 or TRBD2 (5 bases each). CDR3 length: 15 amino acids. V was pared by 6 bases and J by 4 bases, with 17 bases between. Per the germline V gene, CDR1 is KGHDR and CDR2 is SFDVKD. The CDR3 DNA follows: TGTGCCACCAGTATAGTAGCCGCAGGGAGAGAGACCCAGTACTTC. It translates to CATSIVAAGRETQYF.

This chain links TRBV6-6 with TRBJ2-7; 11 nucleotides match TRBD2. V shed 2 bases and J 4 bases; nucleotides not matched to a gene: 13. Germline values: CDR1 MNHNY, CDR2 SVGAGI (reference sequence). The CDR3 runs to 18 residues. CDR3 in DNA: TGTGCCAGCAGTTACGCCGATCGCTATAGCGGGGGGGCATACGAGCAGTACTTC. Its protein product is CASSYADRYSGGAYEQYF.

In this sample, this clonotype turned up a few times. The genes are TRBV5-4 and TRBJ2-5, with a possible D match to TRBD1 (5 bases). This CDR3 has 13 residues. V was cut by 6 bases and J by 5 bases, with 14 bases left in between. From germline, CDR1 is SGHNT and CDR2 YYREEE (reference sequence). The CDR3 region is CASTSGPRETQYF. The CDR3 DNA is TGTGCCAGCACCTCAGGGCCTCGGGAGACCCAGTACTTC.

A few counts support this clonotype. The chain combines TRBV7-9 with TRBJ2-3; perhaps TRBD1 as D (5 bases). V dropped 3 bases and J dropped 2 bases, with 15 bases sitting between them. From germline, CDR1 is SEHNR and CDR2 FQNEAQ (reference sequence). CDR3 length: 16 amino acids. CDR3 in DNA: TGTGCCAGCAGCTTGAGGCAGGGTATTTACACAGATACGCAGTATTTT. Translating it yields CASSLRQGIYTDTQYF. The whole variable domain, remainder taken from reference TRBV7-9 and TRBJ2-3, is DTGVSQNPRHKITKRGQNVTFRCDPISEHNRLYWYRQTLGQGPEFLTYFQNEAQLEKSRLLSDRFSAERPKGSFSTLEIQRTEQGDSAMYLCASSLRQGIYTDTQYFGPGTRLTVL.

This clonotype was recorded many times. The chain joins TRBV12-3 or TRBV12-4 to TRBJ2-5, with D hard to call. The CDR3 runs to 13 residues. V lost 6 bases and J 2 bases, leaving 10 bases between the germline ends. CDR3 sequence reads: CASRHSFQETQYF. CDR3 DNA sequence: TGTGCCAGCAGGCACAGTTTTCAAGAGACCCAGTACTTC.

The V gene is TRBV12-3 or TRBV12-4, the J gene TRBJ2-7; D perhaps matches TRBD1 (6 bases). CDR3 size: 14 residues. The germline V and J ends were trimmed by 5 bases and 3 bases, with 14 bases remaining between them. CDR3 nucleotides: TGTGCCAGCAGTAGCACGGACAGAGACTACGAGCAGTACTTC. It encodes CASSSTDRDYEQYF.

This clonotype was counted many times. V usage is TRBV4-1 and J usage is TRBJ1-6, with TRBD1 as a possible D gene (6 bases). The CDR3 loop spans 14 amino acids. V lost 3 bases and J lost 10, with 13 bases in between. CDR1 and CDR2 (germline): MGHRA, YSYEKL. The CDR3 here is CASSQGARQSPLHF. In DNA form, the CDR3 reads TGCGCCAGCAGCCAGGGGGCAAGGCAATCACCCCTCCACTTT.

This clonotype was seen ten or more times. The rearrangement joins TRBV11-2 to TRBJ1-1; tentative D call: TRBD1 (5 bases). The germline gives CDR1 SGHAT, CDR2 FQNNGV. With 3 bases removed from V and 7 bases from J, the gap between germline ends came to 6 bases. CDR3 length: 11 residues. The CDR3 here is CASSFGGEAFF. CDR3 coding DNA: TGTGCCAGCAGCTTTGGGGGTGAAGCTTTCTTT.

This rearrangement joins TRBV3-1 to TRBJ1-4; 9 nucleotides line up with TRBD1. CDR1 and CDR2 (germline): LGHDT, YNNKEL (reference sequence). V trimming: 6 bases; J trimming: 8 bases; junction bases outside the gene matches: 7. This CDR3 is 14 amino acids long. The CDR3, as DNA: TGTGCCAGCAGTCCGGACAGGGGACCCGAAAAACTGTTTTTT. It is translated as CASSPDRGPEKLFF. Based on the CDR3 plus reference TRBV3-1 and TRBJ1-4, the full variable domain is DTAVSQTPKYLVTQMGNDKSIKCEQNLGHDTMYWYKQDSKKFLKIMFSYNNKELIINETVPNRFSPKSPDKAHLNLHINSLELGDSAVYFCASSPDRGPEKLFFGSGTQLSVL.

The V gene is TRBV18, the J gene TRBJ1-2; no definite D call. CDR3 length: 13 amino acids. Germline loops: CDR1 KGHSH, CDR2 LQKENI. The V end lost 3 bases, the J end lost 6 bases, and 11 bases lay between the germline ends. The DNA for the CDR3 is TGTGCCAGCTCACCCATGGGTAGTGATGGCTACACCTTC. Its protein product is CASSPMGSDGYTF.

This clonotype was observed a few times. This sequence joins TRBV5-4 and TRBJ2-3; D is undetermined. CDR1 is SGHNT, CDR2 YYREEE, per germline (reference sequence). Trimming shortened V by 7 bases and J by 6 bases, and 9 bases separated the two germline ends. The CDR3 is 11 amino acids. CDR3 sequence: CASGQLDTQYF. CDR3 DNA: TGTGCCAGCGGTCAACTCGATACGCAGTATTTT.

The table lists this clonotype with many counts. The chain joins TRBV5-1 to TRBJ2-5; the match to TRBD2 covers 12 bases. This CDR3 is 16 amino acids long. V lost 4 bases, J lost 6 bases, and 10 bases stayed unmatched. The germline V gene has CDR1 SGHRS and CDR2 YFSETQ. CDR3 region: CASSPSPSGGAKTQYF. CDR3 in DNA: TGCGCCAGCAGCCCATCCCCTAGCGGGGGGGCGAAGACCCAGTACTTC.